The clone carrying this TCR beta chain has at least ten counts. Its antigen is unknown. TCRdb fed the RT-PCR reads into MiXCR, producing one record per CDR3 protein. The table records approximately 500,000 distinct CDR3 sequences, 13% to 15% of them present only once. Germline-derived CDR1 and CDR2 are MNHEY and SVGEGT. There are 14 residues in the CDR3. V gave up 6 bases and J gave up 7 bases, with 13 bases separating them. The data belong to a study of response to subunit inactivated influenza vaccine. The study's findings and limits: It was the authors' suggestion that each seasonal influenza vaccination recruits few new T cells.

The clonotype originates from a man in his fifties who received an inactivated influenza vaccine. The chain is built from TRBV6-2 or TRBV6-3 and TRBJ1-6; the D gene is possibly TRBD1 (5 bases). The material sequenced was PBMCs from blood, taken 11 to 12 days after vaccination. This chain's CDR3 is CASSLTGPNSPLHF. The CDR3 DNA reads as TGTGCCAGCAGCCTTACGGGGCCGAATTCACCCCTCCACTTT.